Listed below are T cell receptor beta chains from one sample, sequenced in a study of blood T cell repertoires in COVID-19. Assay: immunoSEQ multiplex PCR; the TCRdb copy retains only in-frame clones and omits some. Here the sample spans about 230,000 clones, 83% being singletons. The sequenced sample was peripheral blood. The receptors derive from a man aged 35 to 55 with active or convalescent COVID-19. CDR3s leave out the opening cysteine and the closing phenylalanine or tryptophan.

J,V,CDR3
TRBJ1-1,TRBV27,ASSLSSGERGAF
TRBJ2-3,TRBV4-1,ASSLVPGTAGDTQY
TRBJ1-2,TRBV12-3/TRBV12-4,ASSTGTIYGYT
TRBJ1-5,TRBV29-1,SVGGTGNQPQH
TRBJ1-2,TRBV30,AWSGLSGVTNYGYT
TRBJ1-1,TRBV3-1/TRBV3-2,ASSQDGAGRNTEAF
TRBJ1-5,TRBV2,ASRDTGVGQPQH
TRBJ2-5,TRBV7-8,ASSPLYSGRETQY
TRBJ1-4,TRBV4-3,ASSQDRTGSEKLF
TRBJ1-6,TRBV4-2,ASSQDPTGGNSPLH
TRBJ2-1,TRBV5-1,ASSLEAGGNEQF
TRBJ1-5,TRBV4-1,ASSQGAAGTGVAAQH
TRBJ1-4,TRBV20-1,SAYRGEKLF
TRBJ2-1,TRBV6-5,ASRRGTRYNEQF
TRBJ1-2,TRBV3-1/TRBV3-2,ASSQEASYGYT
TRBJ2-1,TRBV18,ASSPPQGSAYNEQF